The T cell receptor (beta chain) under discussion was sequenced for a study of blood T cell repertoires in COVID-19. Sequencing used immunoSEQ multiplex PCR; TCRdb keeps in-frame clones, though not all of them. Found here are just under 350,000 clones, 88% of them singletons; the top ten hold 7.3%. Trimming removed 2 bases from V and 7 bases from J, with 10 bases in between. The CDR3 contains 13 residues. The germline CDR1 and CDR2 sequences are KGHDR and SFDVKD. Input material: peripheral blood. The chain couples TRBV24-1 to TRBJ1-2; D is unresolved. The TCR comes from a woman between 65 and 79 years old with COVID-19, enrolled during active disease. The CDR3 coding sequence is TGTGCCACCAGTGATTCGGGAGGGAGTGGCTACACCTTC. It encodes CATSDSGGSGYTF.